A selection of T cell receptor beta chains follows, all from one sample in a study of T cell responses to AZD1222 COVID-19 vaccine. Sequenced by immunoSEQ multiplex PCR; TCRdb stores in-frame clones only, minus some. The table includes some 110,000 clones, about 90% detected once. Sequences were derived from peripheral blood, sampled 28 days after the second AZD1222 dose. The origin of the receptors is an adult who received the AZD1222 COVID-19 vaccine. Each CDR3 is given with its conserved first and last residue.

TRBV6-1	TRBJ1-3	CASSELGIGSGNTIYF
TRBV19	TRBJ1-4	CASSTATNEKLFF
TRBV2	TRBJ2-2	CASRGLAGALKLFF
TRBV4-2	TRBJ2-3	CASSQEVANPTDTQYF
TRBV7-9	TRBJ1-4	CASSPMDEKLFF
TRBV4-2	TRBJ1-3	CASSQRLGQGLAGNTIYF
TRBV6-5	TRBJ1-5	CASSPGHLNQPQHF
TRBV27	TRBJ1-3	CASSLRRHLVPGNTIYF
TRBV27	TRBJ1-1	CASSLGGGGRDTEAFF
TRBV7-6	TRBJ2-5	CASSLATGQETQYF
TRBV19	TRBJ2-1	CASSIAGVSYNEQFF
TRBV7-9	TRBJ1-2	CASSPQGAGGYTF
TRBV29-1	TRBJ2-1	CSVEGAGGPQQFF
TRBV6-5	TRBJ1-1	CASSYSTGGETEAFF
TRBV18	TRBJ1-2	CASSQGQGNGYTF
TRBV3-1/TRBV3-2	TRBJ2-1	CASSLGLADNEQFF
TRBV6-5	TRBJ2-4	CASSSVDRGTKNIQYF
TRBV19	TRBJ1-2	CASSTVYGYTF
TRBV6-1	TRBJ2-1	CASSALAGEPYNEQFF
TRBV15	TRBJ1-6	CATSRDDSPLHF
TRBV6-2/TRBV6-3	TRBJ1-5	CASSYSNLGQGGRDQPQHF
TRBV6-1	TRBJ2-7	CASSDLMGSYEQYF
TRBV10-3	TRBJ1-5	CAISRTAVEMNQPQHF
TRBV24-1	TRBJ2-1	CATGRSNSYNEQFF
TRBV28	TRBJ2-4	CASSLPQAKNIQYF
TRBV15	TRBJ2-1	CATSPGQGPYNEQFF
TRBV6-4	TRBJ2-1	CASSGVPGSYNEQFF
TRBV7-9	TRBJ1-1	CASSWGLTEAFF
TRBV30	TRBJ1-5	CAWSVPGQPQHF
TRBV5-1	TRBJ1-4	CASSLGGRTNEKLFF
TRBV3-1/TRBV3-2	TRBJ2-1	CASSLGTSGANEQFF
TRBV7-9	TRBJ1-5	CASSLGVLRGNQPQHF
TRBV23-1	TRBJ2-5	CASSQSGHRLSGRAGETQYF
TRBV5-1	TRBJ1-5	CASSLTSNQPQHF
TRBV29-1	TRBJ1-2	CSVPRAPGGGYTF
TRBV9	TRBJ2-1	CASSVAGLYNEQFF
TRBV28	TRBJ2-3	CASSLLAGNTDTQYF
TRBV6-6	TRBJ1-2	CASSYPGQGRDGYTF
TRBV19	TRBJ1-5	CASGTTGVNNQPQHF
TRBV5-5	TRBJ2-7	CASSGFTYEQYF
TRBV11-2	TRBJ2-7	CASSFGGSVEQYF
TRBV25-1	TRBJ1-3	CASSESGFVGNTIYF
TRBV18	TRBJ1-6	CASSPNGEYSPLHF
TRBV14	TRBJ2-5	CASSQGLAGVILETQYF
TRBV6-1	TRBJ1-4	CASSEQAGESEKLFF
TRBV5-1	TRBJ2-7	CASSLDRGTVEQYF
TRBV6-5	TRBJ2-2	CASLSVGRGTGELFF
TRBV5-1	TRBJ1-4	CASSGGTGTVNEKLFF
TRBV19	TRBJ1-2	CASSPPGTANYGYTF
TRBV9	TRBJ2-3	CASSVAQSTDTQYF
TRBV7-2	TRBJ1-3	CASSRERGNTIYF
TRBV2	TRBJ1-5	CASTVTLNQPQHF
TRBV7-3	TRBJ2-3	CASSATSTDTQYF
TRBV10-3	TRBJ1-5	CAISEVSRNQPQHF